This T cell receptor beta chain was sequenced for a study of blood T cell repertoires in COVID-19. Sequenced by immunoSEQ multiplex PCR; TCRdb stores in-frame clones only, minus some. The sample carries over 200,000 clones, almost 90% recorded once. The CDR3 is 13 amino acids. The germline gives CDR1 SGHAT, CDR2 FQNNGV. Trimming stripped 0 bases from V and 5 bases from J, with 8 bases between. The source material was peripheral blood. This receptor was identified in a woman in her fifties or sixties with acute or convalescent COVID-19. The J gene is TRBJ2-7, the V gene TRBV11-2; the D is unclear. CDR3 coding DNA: TGTGCCAGCAGCTTAGACAGGAATCACGAGCAGTACTTC. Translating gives CASSLDRNHEQYF.